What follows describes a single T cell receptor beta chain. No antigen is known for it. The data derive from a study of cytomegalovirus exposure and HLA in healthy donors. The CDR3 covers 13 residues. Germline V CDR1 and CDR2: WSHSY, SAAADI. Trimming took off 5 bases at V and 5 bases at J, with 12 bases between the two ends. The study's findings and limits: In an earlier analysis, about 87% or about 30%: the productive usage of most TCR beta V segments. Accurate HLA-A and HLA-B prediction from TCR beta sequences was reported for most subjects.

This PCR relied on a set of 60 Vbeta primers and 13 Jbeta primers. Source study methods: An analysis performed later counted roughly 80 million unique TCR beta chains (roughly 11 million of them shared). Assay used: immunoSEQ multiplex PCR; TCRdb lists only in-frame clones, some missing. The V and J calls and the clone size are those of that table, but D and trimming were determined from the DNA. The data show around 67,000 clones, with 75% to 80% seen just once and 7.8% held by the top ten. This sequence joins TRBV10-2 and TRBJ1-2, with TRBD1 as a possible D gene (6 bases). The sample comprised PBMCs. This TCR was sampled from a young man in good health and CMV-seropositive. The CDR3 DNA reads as TGCGCCAGCAGTCCGGGACACATATATGGCTACACCTTC. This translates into CASSPGHIYGYTF.